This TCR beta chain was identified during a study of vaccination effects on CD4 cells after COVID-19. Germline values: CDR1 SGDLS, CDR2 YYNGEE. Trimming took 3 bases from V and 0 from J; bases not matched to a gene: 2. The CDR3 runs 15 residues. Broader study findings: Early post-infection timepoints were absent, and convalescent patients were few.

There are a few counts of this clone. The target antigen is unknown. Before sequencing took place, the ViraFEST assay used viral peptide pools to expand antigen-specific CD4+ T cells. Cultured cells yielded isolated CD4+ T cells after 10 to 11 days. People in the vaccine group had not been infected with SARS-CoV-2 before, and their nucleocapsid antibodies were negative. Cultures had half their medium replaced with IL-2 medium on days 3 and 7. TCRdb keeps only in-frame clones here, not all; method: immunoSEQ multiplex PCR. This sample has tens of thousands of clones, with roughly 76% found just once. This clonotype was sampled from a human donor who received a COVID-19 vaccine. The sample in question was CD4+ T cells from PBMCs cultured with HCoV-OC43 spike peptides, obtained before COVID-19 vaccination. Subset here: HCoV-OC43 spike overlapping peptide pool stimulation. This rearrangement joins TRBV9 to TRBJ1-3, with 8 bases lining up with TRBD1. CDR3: CASSEGQGSGNTIYF. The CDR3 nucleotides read TGTGCCAGCAGCGAAGGACAGGGCTCTGGAAACACCATATATTTT.